The 31 T cell receptor beta chains given below trace back to one sample, sequenced in a study of vaccination and CD4 T cells after COVID-19. Researchers used the Oncomine TCR Beta short-read assay to sequence DNA from cultured CD4+ T cells. It was from cultured CD4+ T cells that genomic DNA was extracted. TCRdb re-analysed the PCR reads in MiXCR, keeping a single row per CDR3 protein. The sample consists of about 9,000 distinct CDR3 sequences, about a third of them appearing once. No antigens are known for them. This sample's treatment: approximately 10-day PBMC culture with coronavirus spike peptide pools or control peptides (ViraFEST assay). One should note that the unexposed donor's CD4+ T cells were collected before the COVID-19 pandemic (2011-2018). The specimen sequenced was CD4+ T cells from blood, cultured in vitro. These receptors originate from a human donor in good health.

This chain joins TRBV18 and TRBJ2-7; D might be TRBD1 (6 bases). Germline V lookup: CDR1 KGHSH, CDR2 LQKENI. V was pared by 6 bases and J by 3 bases, with 21 bases between. The CDR3 length is 16 residues. The CDR3 loop is CASSGIGAGEGYEQYF. CDR3 nucleotide sequence: TGTGCCAGCTCCGGGATCGGGGCAGGGGAAGGCTACGAGCAGTACTTC.

The rearrangement joins TRBV7-3 to TRBJ2-5, with 10 bases lining up with TRBD2. From germline, CDR1 is SGHTA and CDR2 FQGTGA. V shed 5 bases and J 5 bases; nucleotides not matched to a gene: 8. The CDR3 runs to 15 residues. CDR3 DNA sequence: TGTGCCAGCAGCCAAAGCGGGAGGGCCGAGGAGACCCAGTACTTC. Translated: CASSQSGRAEETQYF. The variable domain in full, completed from reference TRBV7-3 and TRBJ2-5, reads GAGVSQTPSNKVTEKGKYVELRCDPISGHTALYWYRQSLGQGPEFLIYFQGTGAADDSGLPNDRFFAVRPEGSVSTLKIQRTERGDSAVYLCASSQSGRAEETQYFGPGTRLLVL.

This clonotype was counted between two and nine times. This chain connects TRBV7-9 to TRBJ2-1; D is uncertain. This CDR3 region has 12 residues. The V end was cut by 1 base, the J end by 7 bases, with 5 bases between. Per germline, CDR1 SEHNR and CDR2 FQNEAQ (reference sequence). CDR3 in DNA: TGTGCCAGCAGCTTAGGAGTGAATGAGCAGTTCTTC. It is translated as CASSLGVNEQFF.

The rearrangement joins TRBV5-4 to TRBJ1-2; maybe TRBD1 (5 bases). V was shortened by 4 bases and J by 11 bases, with 18 bases between the two germline ends. Germline CDR1 is SGHNT and CDR2 is YYREEE (reference sequence). The CDR3 spans 13 residues. The CDR3 region is CASSAGTRLEYTF. Written as DNA, the CDR3 is TGTGCCAGCAGCGCAGGGACCCGTTTGGAGTACACCTTC.

The gene calls are TRBV7-2 and TRBJ1-1; D ambiguous. CDR3 length equals 13 residues. Per the germline V gene, CDR1 is SGHTA and CDR2 is FQGNSA. V was trimmed by 7 bases and J by 1 base, leaving 10 bases between them. CDR3 region: CASTEATNTEAFF. CDR3 coding DNA: TGTGCCAGCACCGAGGCAACGAACACTGAAGCTTTCTTT. Looking up the rest from reference TRBV7-2 and TRBJ1-1 gives the full variable domain: GAGVSQSPSNKVTEKGKDVELRCDPISGHTALYWYRQSLGQGLEFLIYFQGNSAPDKSGLPSDRFSAERTGGSVSTLTIQRTQQEDSAVYLCASTEATNTEAFFGQGTRLTVV.

This clonotype is medium-sized in the sample. The chain has TRBV24-1 and TRBJ2-3; a weak D match, TRBD2 (6 bases). CDR3 length equals 16 residues. Trimming left V 4 bases short and J 0 bases short, with 13 bases between. In germline, CDR1 is KGHDR, CDR2 SFDVKD. The CDR3 spells CATSDPGVGSTDTQYF. The CDR3 DNA reads TGTGCCACCAGTGACCCGGGGGTCGGGAGCACAGATACGCAGTATTTT.

The rearrangement links TRBV20-1 to TRBJ1-2; the match to TRBD1 covers 8 bases. This CDR3 contains 11 residues. The germline CDR1 and CDR2 sequences are DFQATT and SNEGSKA (reference sequence). V was clipped by 4 bases and J by 8 bases; unmatched bases: 3. DNA of the CDR3: TGCAGTGCTATGACAGGGGAAGGCTACACCTTC. Translating gives CSAMTGEGYTF.

The V call is TRBV20-1, the J call TRBJ1-1, with TRBD1 matching 7 bases. Trimming took 6 bases from V and 1 from J; bases not matched to a gene: 11. The CDR3 is 15 residues long. Germline CDR1 and CDR2: DFQATT and SNEGSKA (reference sequence). The CDR3 bases are TGCAGTGCGCCTAGACAGGGACTCTCGAACACTGAAGCTTTCTTT. It encodes CSAPRQGLSNTEAFF.

The CDR3 loop is CASANPGRGTDTQYF. CDR3 DNA sequence: TGTGCCAGCGCCAACCCGGGGCGGGGCACAGATACGCAGTATTTT. This rearrangement joins TRBV5-5 to TRBJ2-3; TRBD1 or TRBD2 may be the D gene (5 bases each). Trimming cost V 7 bases and J 1 base, with 16 bases left between them. CDR3 size: 15 residues. Per the germline V gene, CDR1 is SGHKS and CDR2 is YYEKEE (reference sequence).

The rearrangement joins TRBV6-2 or TRBV6-3 to TRBJ2-2; D unresolved. The CDR3 is 12 amino acids. With 2 bases removed from V and 8 bases from J, the gap between germline ends came to 6 bases. CDR1 and CDR2 from the germline V gene are MNHEY and SVGEGT. CDR3 nucleotide sequence: TGTGCCAGCAGTTACCGGCTAGGGGAGCTGTTTTTT. As protein: CASSYRLGELFF.

In its sample, this clonotype ranks as medium-sized. The chain is built from TRBV29-1 and TRBJ1-2; the D is unclear. CDR1 and CDR2 (germline): SQVTM, ANQGSEA. Trimming left V 1 base short and J 3 bases short, with 15 bases between. This CDR3 has 15 residues. CDR3 bases: TGCAGCGTTGAAGCTTTCCAGTCCTGGGACTATGGCTACACCTTC. Its protein product is CSVEAFQSWDYGYTF.

This clonotype has a single count. The chain joins TRBV10-1 to TRBJ2-3; D is uncertain. CDR3 size: 11 residues. Germline values: CDR1 WNHNN, CDR2 SYGVQD (reference sequence). V lost 7 bases and J 1 base, leaving 3 bases between the germline ends. The CDR3, as DNA: TGCGCCAGCACCGGCACAGATACGCAGTATTTT. Protein sequence: CASTGTDTQYF.

The V gene is TRBV4-1, the J gene TRBJ1-1; no definite D call. Per the germline V gene, CDR1 is MGHRA and CDR2 is YSYEKL. The V end was cut by 1 base, the J end by 1 base, with 7 bases between. The CDR3 contains 14 residues. The chain's CDR3 is CASSQGNRNTEAFF. Written as DNA, the CDR3 is TGCGCCAGCAGCCAAGGGAACAGGAACACTGAAGCTTTCTTT.

There are a few counts of this clonotype. The rearrangement joins TRBV7-3 to TRBJ2-6; D possibly corresponds to TRBD2 (5 bases). Germline V lookup: CDR1 SGHTA, CDR2 FQGTGA. V was shortened by 0 bases and J by 3 bases, with 6 bases between the two germline ends. The CDR3 sequence is 15 residues long. CDR3 nucleotide sequence: TGTGCCAGCAGCTTAACCGGGGTTGGGGCCAACGTCCTGACTTTC. The encoded protein is CASSLTGVGANVLTF.

J is TRBJ2-5 and V is TRBV12-5; 7 bases fit TRBD2. The CDR3 is 16 residues long. Trimming at V came to 0 bases and at J to 7 bases, leaving 11 bases not matched to a gene. From germline, CDR1 is LGHNT and CDR2 FRNRAP. CDR3 protein: CASGLVGASGTGTQYF. CDR3 in DNA: TGTGCTAGTGGTTTGGTAGGGGCTAGCGGTACAGGGACCCAGTACTTC.

The chain combines TRBV24-1 with TRBJ1-6; D unresolved. The CDR3 loop spans 12 amino acids. Germline assignment: CDR1 KGHDR and CDR2 SFDVKD. The V end was cut by 8 bases, the J end by 10 bases, with 11 bases between. CDR3 loop: CATKLAHSPLHF. The CDR3 DNA reads TGTGCCACCAAATTGGCACACTCACCCCTCCACTTT.

The table lists this clonotype with a few counts. The rearrangement uses TRBV20-1 and TRBJ2-1, with TRBD2 matching 7 bases. The germline V gene encodes CDR1 DFQATT and CDR2 SNEGSKA (reference sequence). V shed 3 bases, J shed 2 bases, and the junction held 4 bases outside the gene matches. The CDR3 is 14 residues long. The CDR3 is CSASFREAYNEQFF. The CDR3 DNA follows: TGCAGTGCTAGTTTCCGGGAGGCCTACAATGAGCAGTTCTTC.

V gene TRBV27 combines with J gene TRBJ1-1; D is unresolved. This CDR3 is 14 amino acids long. Trimming took 5 bases from V and 5 from J, leaving 15 bases between them. CDR1 MNHEY and CDR2 SMNVEV come from the germline V gene (reference sequence). In DNA, the CDR3 is TGTGCCAGCAGTCGGACTCAGGAACCGACTGAAGCTTTCTTT. Its protein product is CASSRTQEPTEAFF.

CDR3 residues: CASSLLRGEQYF. CDR3 nucleotides: TGTGCCAGCAGCTTACTGCGAGGCGAGCAGTACTTC. This rearrangement joins TRBV7-8 to TRBJ2-7, with D unresolved. The CDR3 consists of 12 residues. Germline lookup yields CDR1 SGHVS and CDR2 FQNEAQ. Deletions cut 2 bases from V and 6 bases from J, with 8 bases between. The whole variable domain, filled in from reference TRBV7-8 and TRBJ2-7, reads GAGVSQSPRYKVAKRGQDVALRCDPISGHVSLFWYQQALGQGPEFLTYFQNEAQLDKSGLPSDRFFAERPEGSVSTLKIQRTQQEDSAVYLCASSLLRGEQYFGPGTRLTVT.

The rearrangement joins TRBV6-1 to TRBJ2-2; 8 bases line up with TRBD1. The CDR3 extends over 15 amino acids. The germline V gene encodes CDR1 MNHNS and CDR2 SASEGT. The V gene end was trimmed by 5 bases and the J gene end by 4 bases; junction bases not matched to a gene: 6. CDR3 in DNA: TGTGCCAGCAGTCTAGGACAGGGTTCCACCGGGGAGCTGTTTTTT. Translation: CASSLGQGSTGELFF.

This clonotype was counted a few times. The chain recombines TRBV7-3 with TRBJ1-1; a possible D gene is TRBD1 (6 bases). The germline V gene has CDR1 SGHTA and CDR2 FQGTGA. CDR3 length: 13 residues. Trimming took 5 bases from V and 10 from J, leaving 17 bases between them. DNA of the CDR3: TGTGCCAGCAGCGAACAGGGATTGGAAGGAGCTTTCTTT. It translates to CASSEQGLEGAFF.

Only a few counts were recorded for this clonotype. V and J are TRBV20-1 and TRBJ2-3; TRBD2 is a possible D gene (6 bases). In germline, CDR1 is DFQATT, CDR2 SNEGSKA (reference sequence). Trimming took 5 bases from V and 3 from J, leaving 24 bases between them. The CDR3 has 17 residues. CDR3 in amino acids: CSADAGWAGRGTDTQYF. In nucleotides, the CDR3 is TGCAGTGCTGATGCAGGGTGGGCGGGACGAGGGACAGATACGCAGTATTTT.

This sequence joins TRBV12-3 or TRBV12-4 and TRBJ1-2; no clear D gene. Trimming shortened V by 1 base and J by 4 bases, and 7 bases separated the two germline ends. CDR3 length: 13 amino acids. CDR3 region: CASSLDSIYGYTF. The CDR3 DNA reads as TGTGCCAGCAGTTTAGACAGCATCTATGGCTACACCTTC.

This chain connects TRBV20-1 to TRBJ2-2; TRBD2 is a possible D gene (5 bases). The CDR3 loop spans 11 amino acids. The germline CDR1 and CDR2 sequences are DFQATT and SNEGSKA (reference sequence). CDR3 loop: CSTRRTGELFF. As DNA, the CDR3 is TGCAGCACTAGAAGAACCGGGGAGCTGTTTTTT.

In this sample, this clonotype turned up a few times. The chain links TRBV6-5 to TRBJ2-7; 13 nucleotides line up with TRBD2. J was trimmed by 6 bases and V by 3 bases; bases with no gene match: 8. Germline loops: CDR1 MNHEY, CDR2 SVGAGI. This CDR3 spans 16 amino acids. The CDR3 spells CASSYLPTSGRAEQYF. CDR3 coding DNA: TGTGCCAGCAGTTATCTCCCCACTAGCGGGAGGGCCGAGCAGTACTTC.

This clonotype has just a few counts. This chain links TRBV7-3 with TRBJ2-1; D perhaps matches TRBD1 (6 bases). Trimming left V 6 bases short and J 4 bases short, with 10 bases between. This CDR3 has 13 residues. CDR1 is SGHTA, CDR2 FQGTGA, per germline. The CDR3 here is CASSGGVYNEQFF. CDR3 nucleotides: TGTGCCAGCAGTGGGGGCGTTTACAATGAGCAGTTCTTC.

The chain carries TRBV11-1 and TRBJ2-1; 7 nucleotides line up with TRBD2. The CDR3 has 16 amino acids. Germline V gene data show CDR1 as SGHAT and CDR2 as FQDESV (reference sequence). J was trimmed by 5 bases and V by 4 bases; bases with no gene match: 11. In DNA, the CDR3 is TGTGCCAGCAGCTGGGGGAGGGCCGAGAGGCACAATGAGCAGTTCTTC. Its protein product is CASSWGRAERHNEQFF.

This chain joins TRBV10-3 and TRBJ2-1, with D unresolved. Germline V gene lookup returns CDR1 ENHRY and CDR2 SYGVKD. The germline V and J ends were trimmed by 0 bases and 1 base, with 7 bases remaining between them. The CDR3 is made up of 15 amino acids. In DNA form, the CDR3 reads TGTGCCATCAGTGAGTCGCAAAAATCCTACAATGAGCAGTTCTTC. Its translation: CAISESQKSYNEQFF.

As concerns this clonotype: Germline and junction disagree at one end, which may indicate a read error. The chain carries TRBV28 and TRBJ1-6, with D hard to call. This CDR3 region has 13 residues. Germline-derived CDR1 and CDR2 are MDHEN and SYDVKM. CDR3: CAISPSYNSPLHF. CDR3 nucleotide sequence: TGTGCCATCAGTCCGTCCTATAATTCACCCCTCCACTTT.

This clonotype was counted only a few times. The V call is TRBV6-1, the J call TRBJ1-5; no reliable D call. The V end lost 1 base, the J end lost 5 bases, and 12 bases lay between the germline ends. The CDR3 is 15 amino acids. Germline values: CDR1 MNHNS, CDR2 SASEGT. The CDR3 spells CASSEGRWRDQPQHF. The CDR3 region has the DNA TGTGCCAGCAGTGAAGGGCGCTGGAGGGATCAGCCCCAGCATTTT.

CDR3 in DNA: TGTGCCAGCACTCATGGGAGGACAGGAATCAATCAGCCCCAGCATTTT. It specifies CASTHGRTGINQPQHF. The genes are TRBV28 and TRBJ1-5; 7 nucleotides agree with TRBD1. Per germline, CDR1 MDHEN and CDR2 SYDVKM. The CDR3 is 16 amino acids. V lost 7 bases to trimming and J lost 3 bases; unmatched junction nucleotides: 12.